This is a list of T cell receptor beta chains from one sample in a study of OX40 agonist ivuxolimab in advanced cancers. Clones were read by immunoSEQ multiplex PCR, and TCRdb kept only the in-frame ones, dropping some. The data show roughly 87,000 clones, about nine tenths seen once. This sample comprised CD4+ or CD8+ T cells sorted from blood, obtained in a trial of the OX40 agonist ivuxolimab. These receptors originate from an adult with an advanced solid tumor such as melanoma, head and neck, liver or kidney cancer. CDR3s include the opening cysteine and the closing phenylalanine or tryptophan. Each record gives: clone size, V gene, D gene, J gene, CDR3 protein, CDR3 DNA. The D gene is left open where the match is weak. Not all rows give a size; the values are once, few, many and, for expanded clones, a class.

>.|TRBV7-3|TRBD2|TRBJ2-1
CASTLLAGDYNEQFF
TGTGCCAGCACCCTCCTAGCGGGGGACTACAATGAGCAGTTCTTC
>.|TRBV5-6|.|TRBJ2-7
CASSFGGEGYEQYF
TGTGCCAGCAGCTTTGGGGGAGAGGGCTACGAGCAGTACTTC
>once|TRBV6-5|TRBD1|TRBJ1-4
CASSYTGVDEKLFF
TGTGCCAGCAGTTACACAGGGGTCGACGAAAAACTGTTTTTT
>.|TRBV14|TRBD2|TRBJ2-1
CASSQDRTSSYNEQFF
TGTGCCAGCAGCCAAGATCGGACTAGCTCCTACAATGAGCAGTTCTTC
>.|TRBV5-6|.|TRBJ2-7
CASSLANEQYF
TGTGCCAGCAGCTTGGCCAACGAGCAGTACTTC
>.|TRBV27|.|TRBJ1-6
CASWGTGNYNSPLHF
TGTGCCAGTTGGGGAACGGGGAATTATAATTCACCCCTCCACTTT
>.|TRBV9|TRBD2|TRBJ2-1
CASSVGTSGGALYNEQFF
TGTGCCAGCAGCGTAGGGACTAGCGGGGGGGCCCTCTACAATGAGCAGTTCTTC
>.|TRBV27|.|TRBJ2-2
CASSLRNGNPGELFF
TGTGCCAGCAGTTTAAGAAATGGCAACCCCGGGGAGCTGTTTTTT
>.|TRBV5-5|TRBD1|TRBJ2-7
CASSFPGQGSEQYF
TGTGCCAGCAGCTTCCCAGGACAGGGGAGCGAGCAGTACTTC
>.|TRBV6-6|.|TRBJ2-7
CASSYGGQTYEQYF
TGTGCCAGCAGCTACGGGGGACAGACCTACGAGCAGTACTTC